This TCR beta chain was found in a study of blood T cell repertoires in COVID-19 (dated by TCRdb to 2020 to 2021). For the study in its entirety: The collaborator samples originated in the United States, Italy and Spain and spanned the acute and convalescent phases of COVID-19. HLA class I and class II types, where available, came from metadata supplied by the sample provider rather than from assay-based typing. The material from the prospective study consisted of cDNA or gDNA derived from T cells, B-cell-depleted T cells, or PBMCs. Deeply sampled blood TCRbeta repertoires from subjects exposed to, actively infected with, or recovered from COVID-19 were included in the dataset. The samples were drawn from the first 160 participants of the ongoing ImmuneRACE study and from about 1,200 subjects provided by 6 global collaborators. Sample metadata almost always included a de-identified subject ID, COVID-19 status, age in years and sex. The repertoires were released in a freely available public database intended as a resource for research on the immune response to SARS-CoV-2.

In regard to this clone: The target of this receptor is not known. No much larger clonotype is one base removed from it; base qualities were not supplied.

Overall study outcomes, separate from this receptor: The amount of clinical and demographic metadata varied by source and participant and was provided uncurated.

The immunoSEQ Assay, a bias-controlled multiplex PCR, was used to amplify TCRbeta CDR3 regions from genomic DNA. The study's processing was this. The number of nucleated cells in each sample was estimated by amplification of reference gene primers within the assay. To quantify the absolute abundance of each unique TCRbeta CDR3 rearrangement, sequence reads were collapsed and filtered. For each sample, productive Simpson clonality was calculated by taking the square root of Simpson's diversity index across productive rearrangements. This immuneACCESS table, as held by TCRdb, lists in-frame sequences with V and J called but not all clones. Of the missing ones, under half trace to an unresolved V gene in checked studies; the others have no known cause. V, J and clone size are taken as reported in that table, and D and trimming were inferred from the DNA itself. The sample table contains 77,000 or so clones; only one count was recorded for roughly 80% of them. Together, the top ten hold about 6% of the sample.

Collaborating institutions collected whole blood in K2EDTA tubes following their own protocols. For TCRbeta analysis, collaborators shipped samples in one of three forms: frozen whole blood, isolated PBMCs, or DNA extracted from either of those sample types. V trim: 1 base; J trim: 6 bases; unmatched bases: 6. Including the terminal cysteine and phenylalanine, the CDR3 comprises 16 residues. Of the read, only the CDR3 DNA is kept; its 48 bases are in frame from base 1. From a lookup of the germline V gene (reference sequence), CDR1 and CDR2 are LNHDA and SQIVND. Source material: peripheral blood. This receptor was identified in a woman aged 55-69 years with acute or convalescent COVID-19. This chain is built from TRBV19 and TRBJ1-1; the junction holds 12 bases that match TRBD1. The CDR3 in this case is CASSIVGTGGAAEAFF. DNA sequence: TGTGCCAGTAGTATAGTCGGGACAGGGGGCGCCGCTGAAGCTTTCTTT. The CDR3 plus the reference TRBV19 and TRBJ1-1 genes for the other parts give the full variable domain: DGGITQSPKYLFRKEGQNVTLSCEQNLNHDAMYWYRQDPGQGLRLIYYSQIVNDFQKGDIAEGYSVSREKKESFPLTVTSAQKNPTAFYLCASSIVGTGGAAEAFFGQGTRLTVV.